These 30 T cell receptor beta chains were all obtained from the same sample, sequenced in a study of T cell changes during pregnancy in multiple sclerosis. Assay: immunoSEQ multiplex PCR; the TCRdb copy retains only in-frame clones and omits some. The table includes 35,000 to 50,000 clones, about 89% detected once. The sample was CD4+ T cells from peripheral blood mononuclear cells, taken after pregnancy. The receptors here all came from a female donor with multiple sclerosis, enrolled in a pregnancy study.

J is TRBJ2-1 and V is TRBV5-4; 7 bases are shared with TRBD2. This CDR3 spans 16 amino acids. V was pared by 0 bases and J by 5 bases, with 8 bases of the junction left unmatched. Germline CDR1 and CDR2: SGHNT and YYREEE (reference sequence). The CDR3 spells CASSLAPGLPNNEQFF. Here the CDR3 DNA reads TGTGCCAGCAGCTTGGCCCCGGGACTACCTAACAATGAGCAGTTCTTC.

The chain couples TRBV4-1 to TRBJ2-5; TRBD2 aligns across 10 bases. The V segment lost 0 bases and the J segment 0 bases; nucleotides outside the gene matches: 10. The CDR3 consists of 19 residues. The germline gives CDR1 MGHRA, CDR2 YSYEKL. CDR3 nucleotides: TGCGCCAGCAGCCAAGAAAACCCTAGCGGGAGTGGGTACCAAGAGACCCAGTACTTC. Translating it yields CASSQENPSGSGYQETQYF.

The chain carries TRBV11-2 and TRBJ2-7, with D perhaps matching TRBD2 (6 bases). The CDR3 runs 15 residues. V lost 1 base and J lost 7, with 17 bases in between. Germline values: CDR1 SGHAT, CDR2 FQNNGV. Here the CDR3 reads CASSLVLAPTLEQYF. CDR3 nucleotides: TGTGCCAGCAGCTTAGTACTAGCTCCTACTTTGGAGCAGTACTTC.

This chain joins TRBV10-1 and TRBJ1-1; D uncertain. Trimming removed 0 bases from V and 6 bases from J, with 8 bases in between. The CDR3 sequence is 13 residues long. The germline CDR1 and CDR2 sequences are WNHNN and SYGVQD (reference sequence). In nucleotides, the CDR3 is TGCGCCAGCAGTGAGTCGACTCGACCTGAAGCTTTCTTT. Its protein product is CASSESTRPEAFF.

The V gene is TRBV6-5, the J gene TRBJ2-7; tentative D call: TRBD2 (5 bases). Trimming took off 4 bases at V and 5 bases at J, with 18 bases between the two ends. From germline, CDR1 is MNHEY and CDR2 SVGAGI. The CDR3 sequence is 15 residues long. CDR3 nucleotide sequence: TGTGCCAGCAGTTCACCTGGAGACTATACCAACGAGCAGTACTTC. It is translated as CASSSPGDYTNEQYF.

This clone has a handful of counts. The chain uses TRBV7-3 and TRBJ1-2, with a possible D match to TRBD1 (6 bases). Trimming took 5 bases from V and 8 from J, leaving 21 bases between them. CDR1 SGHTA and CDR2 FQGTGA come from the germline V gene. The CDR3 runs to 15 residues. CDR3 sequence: CASSPRGARGEGYTF. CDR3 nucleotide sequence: TGTGCCAGCAGCCCGCGGGGGGCCAGGGGTGAAGGCTACACCTTC.

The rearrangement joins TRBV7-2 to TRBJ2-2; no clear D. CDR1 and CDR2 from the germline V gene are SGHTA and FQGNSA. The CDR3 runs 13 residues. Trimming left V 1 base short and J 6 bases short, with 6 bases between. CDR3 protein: CASSLGVSGELFF. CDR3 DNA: TGTGCCAGCAGCTTAGGAGTATCCGGGGAGCTGTTTTTT.

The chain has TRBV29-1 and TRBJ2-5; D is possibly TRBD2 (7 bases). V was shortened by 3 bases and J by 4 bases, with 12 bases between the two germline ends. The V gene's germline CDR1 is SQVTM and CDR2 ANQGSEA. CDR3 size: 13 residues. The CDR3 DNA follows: TGCAGCGTTGACAGGGGAGGGCCAGAGACCCAGTACTTC. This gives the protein CSVDRGGPETQYF.

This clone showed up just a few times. The DNA for the CDR3 is TGCGCCAGCAGCTTGGATACAGGGGGTCGGACTGAAGCTTTCTTT. Protein sequence: CASSLDTGGRTEAFF. J is TRBJ1-1 and V is TRBV5-1; 8 bases are a match to TRBD1. CDR3 length: 15 amino acids. Germline-derived CDR1 and CDR2 are SGHRS and YFSETQ. The V gene end was trimmed by 0 bases and the J gene end by 5 bases; junction bases not matched to a gene: 6.

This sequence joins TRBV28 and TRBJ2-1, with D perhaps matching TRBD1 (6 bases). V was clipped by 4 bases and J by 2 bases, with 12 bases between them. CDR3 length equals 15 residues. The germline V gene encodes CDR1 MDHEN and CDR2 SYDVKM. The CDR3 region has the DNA TGTGCCAGCAGTTCAGGAACAGGGACCTACAATGAGCAGTTCTTC. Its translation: CASSSGTGTYNEQFF. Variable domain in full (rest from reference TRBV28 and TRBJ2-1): DVKVTQSSRYLVKRTGEKVFLECVQDMDHENMFWYRQDPGLGLRLIYFSYDVKMKEKGDIPEGYSVSREKKERFSLILESASTNQTSMYLCASSSGTGTYNEQFFGPGTRLTVL.

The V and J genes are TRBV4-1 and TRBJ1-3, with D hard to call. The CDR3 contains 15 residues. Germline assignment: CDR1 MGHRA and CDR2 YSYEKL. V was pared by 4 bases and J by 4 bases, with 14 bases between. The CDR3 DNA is TGCGCCAGCAGCCCTACAGCTGGGTCGGGAAACACCATATATTTT. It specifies CASSPTAGSGNTIYF.

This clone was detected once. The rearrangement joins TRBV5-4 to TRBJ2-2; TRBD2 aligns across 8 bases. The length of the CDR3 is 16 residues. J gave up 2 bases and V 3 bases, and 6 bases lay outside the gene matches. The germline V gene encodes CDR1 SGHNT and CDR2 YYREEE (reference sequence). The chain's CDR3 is CASSSFSGINTGELFF. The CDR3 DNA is TGTGCCAGCAGCTCCTTTAGCGGGATTAACACCGGGGAGCTGTTTTTT.

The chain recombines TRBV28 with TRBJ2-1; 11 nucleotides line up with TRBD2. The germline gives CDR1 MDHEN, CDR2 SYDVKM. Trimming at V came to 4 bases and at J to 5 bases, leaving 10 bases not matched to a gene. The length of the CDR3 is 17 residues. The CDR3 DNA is TGTGCCAGCAGTTCCAACCTAGCGGGGGGAACCCACAATGAGCAGTTCTTC. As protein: CASSSNLAGGTHNEQFF.

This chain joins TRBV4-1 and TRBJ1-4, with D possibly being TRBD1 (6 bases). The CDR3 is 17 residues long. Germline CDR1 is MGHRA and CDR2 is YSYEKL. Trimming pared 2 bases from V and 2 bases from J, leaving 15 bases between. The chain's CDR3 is CASSQTQGFGTNEKLFF. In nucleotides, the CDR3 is TGCGCCAGCAGCCAAACACAGGGTTTTGGCACTAATGAAAAACTGTTTTTT.

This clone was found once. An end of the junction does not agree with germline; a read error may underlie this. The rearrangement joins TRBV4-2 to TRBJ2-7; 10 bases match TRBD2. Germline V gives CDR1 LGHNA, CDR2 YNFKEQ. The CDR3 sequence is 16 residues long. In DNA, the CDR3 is TGTGCCAGCACCCAAGATTCTAGCGGGAGCTCCTACGAGCAGTACTTC. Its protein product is CASTQDSSGSSYEQYF.

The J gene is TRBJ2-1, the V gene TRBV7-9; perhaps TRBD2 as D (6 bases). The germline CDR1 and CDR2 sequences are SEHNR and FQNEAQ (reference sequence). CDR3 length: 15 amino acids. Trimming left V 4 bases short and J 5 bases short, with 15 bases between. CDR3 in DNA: TGTGCCAGCAGCTCCTGGGGGACGGGGGACAATGAGCAGTTCTTC. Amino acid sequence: CASSSWGTGDNEQFF. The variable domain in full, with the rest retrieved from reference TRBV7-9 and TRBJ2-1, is DTGVSQNPRHKITKRGQNVTFRCDPISEHNRLYWYRQTLGQGPEFLTYFQNEAQLEKSRLLSDRFSAERPKGSFSTLEIQRTEQGDSAMYLCASSSWGTGDNEQFFGPGTRLTVL.

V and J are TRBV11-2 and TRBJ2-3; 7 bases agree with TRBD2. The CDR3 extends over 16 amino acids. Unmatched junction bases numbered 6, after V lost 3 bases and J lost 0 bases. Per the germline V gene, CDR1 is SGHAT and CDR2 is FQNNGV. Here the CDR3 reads CASSFTGTTSTDTQYF. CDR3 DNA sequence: TGTGCCAGCAGCTTTACCGGGACTACTAGCACAGATACGCAGTATTTT.

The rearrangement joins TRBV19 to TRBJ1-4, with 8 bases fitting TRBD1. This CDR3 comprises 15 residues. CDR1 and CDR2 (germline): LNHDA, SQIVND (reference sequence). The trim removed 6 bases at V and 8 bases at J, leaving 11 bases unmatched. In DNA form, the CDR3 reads TGTGCCAGTAGCACCGACAGGGGAAGAGGAGAAAAACTGTTTTTT. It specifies CASSTDRGRGEKLFF.

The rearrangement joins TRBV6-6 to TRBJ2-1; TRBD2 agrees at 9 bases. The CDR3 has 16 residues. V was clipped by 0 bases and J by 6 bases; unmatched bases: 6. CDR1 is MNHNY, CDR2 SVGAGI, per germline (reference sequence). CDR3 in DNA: TGTGCCAGCAGTTACTCGTTGCGGGAGGGCCCCAATGAGCAGTTCTTC. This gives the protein CASSYSLREGPNEQFF.

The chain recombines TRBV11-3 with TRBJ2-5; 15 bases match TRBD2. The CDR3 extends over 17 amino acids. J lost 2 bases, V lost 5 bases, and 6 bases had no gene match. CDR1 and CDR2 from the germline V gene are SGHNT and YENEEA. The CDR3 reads CASSRGLAGGDQETQYF. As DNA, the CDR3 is TGTGCCAGCAGCCGGGGACTAGCGGGAGGCGATCAAGAGACCCAGTACTTC.

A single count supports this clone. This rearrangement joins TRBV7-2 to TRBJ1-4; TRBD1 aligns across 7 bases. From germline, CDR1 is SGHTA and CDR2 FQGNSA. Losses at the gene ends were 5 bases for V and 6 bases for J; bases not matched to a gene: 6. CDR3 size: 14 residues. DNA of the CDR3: TGTGCCAGCAGCCGAGACAGGGCTGATGAAAAACTGTTTTTT. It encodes CASSRDRADEKLFF.

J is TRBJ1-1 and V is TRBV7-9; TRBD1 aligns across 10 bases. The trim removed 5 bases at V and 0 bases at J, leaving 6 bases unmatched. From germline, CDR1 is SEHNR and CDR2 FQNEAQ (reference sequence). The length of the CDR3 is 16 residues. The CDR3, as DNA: TGTGCCAGCAGCCCCCGGGACAGGGGACTGAACACTGAAGCTTTCTTT. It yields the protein CASSPRDRGLNTEAFF.

CDR3 sequence reads: CASSLDGEAFF. CDR3 in DNA: TGTGCCAGCAGCTTAGACGGTGAAGCTTTCTTT. This chain joins TRBV7-2 and TRBJ1-1; no clear D. This CDR3 comprises 11 residues. CDR1 is SGHTA, CDR2 FQGNSA, per germline. Trimming took 1 base from V and 7 from J, leaving 4 bases between them.

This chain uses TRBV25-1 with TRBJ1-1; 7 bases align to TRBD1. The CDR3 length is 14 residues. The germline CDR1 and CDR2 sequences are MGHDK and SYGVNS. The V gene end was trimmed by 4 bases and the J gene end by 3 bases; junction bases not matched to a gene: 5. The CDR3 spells CASSVGQWHTEAFF. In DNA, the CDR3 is TGTGCCAGCAGTGTGGGACAGTGGCACACTGAAGCTTTCTTT.

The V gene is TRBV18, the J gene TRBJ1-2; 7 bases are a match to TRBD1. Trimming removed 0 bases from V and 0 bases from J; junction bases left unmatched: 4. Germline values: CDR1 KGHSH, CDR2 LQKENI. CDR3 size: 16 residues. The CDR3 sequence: CASSPPSQGTNYGYTF. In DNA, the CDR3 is TGTGCCAGCTCACCACCGTCACAGGGGACTAACTATGGCTACACCTTC.

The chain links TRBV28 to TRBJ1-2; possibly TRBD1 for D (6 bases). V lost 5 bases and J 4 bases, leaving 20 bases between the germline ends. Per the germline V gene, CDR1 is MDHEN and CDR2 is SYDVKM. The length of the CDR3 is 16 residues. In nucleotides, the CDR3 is TGTGCCAGCAGTCCCGGGCGGACAGCAGACATCTATGGCTACACCTTC. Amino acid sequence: CASSPGRTADIYGYTF.

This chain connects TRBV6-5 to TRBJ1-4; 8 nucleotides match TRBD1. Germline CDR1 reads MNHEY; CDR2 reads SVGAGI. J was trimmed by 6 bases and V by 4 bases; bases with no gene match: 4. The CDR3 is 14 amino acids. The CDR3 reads CASSLTGADEKLFF. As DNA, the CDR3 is TGTGCCAGCAGTTTGACAGGGGCCGATGAAAAACTGTTTTTT.

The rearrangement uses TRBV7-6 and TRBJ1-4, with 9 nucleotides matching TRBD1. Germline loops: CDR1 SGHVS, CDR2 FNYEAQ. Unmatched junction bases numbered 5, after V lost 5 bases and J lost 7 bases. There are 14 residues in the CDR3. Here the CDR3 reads CASSHGQGSEKLFF. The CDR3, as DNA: TGTGCCAGCAGCCACGGACAGGGGAGTGAAAAACTGTTTTTT.

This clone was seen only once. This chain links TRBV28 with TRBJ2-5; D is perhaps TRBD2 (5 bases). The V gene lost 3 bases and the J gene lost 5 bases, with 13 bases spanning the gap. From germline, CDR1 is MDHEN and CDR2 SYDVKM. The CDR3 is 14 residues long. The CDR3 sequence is CASSLASLGETQYF. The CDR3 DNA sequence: TGTGCCAGCAGTTTGGCTAGCCTCGGGGAGACCCAGTACTTC.

In DNA form, the CDR3 reads TGTGCCAGCAGCGTGGGACTAGCGGAAAACATTCAGTACTTC. It translates to CASSVGLAENIQYF. V is TRBV9 and J is TRBJ2-4; 11 bases fit TRBD2. There are 14 residues in the CDR3. Trimming removed 2 bases from V and 5 bases from J; junction bases left unmatched: 0. The germline V gene has CDR1 SGDLS and CDR2 YYNGEE.